The next 18 T cell receptor beta chains were all read from a single sample in a study of a mutant IDH1 vaccine in newly diagnosed glioma. The time point denotes: week 35, safety follow-up. The study gave 300 ug of mutant IDH1 20-mer peptide per vaccine dose, with topical imiquimod. Here immunoSEQ multiplex PCR was the method, and the copy in TCRdb shows in-frame clones only, minus some. The sample holds approximately 45,000 clones, approximately 92% seen once. These receptors have no identified antigens. Sequences were derived from PBMCs, sampled from a glioma patient whose treatment included an IDH1 peptide vaccine. The receptors derive from a man in his fifties with glioma.

This clone was found once. J is TRBJ2-7 and V is TRBV5-6, with a possible D match to TRBD2 (5 bases). V lost 4 bases to trimming and J lost 0 bases, with 14 bases between them. Per the germline V gene, CDR1 is SGHDT and CDR2 is YYEEEE. The CDR3 spans 15 residues. The DNA for the CDR3 is TGTGCCAGCAGCCCCGAGCGGCGAGGCTCCTACGAGCAGTACTTC. Translating gives CASSPERRGSYEQYF.

The chain combines TRBV7-3 with TRBJ1-2; D is uncertain. The CDR3 runs to 13 residues. Germline assignment: CDR1 SGHTA and CDR2 FQGTGA. The V gene lost 5 bases and the J gene lost 3 bases, with 10 bases spanning the gap. CDR3 sequence reads: CASSPHPDYGYTF. DNA of the CDR3: TGTGCCAGCAGCCCCCACCCGGACTATGGCTACACCTTC.

The rearrangement joins TRBV7-9 to TRBJ2-7, with 11 bases lining up with TRBD2. The CDR3 is made up of 14 amino acids. J gave up 3 bases and V 11 bases, and 9 bases lay outside the gene matches. Germline values: CDR1 SEHNR, CDR2 FQNEAQ (reference sequence). The CDR3 nucleotides are TGTGCCGGGGAGACTAGCGGGGATAGCTACGAGCAGTACTTC. It translates to CAGETSGDSYEQYF.

The chain employs TRBV6-5 and TRBJ1-4; 7 bases match TRBD1. The germline V gene has CDR1 MNHEY and CDR2 SVGAGI. The CDR3 length is 14 residues. V gave up 8 bases and J gave up 7 bases; unmatched junction bases: 10. The CDR3 DNA follows: TGTGCCAGCTGCTACGGACAGGCTTGTGAAAAACTGTTTTTT. Its translation is CASCYGQACEKLFF.

V is TRBV5-6 and J is TRBJ2-6; perhaps TRBD1 as D (6 bases). This CDR3 contains 19 residues. Deletions cut 6 bases from V and 2 bases from J, with 24 bases between. Germline V lookup: CDR1 SGHDT, CDR2 YYEEEE. CDR3 amino acids: CASTSHTTGWLAGANVLTF. The CDR3 nucleotides read TGTGCCAGCACCTCGCACACCACAGGGTGGTTAGCTGGGGCCAACGTCCTGACTTTC. The full variable domain, completed using reference TRBV5-6 and TRBJ2-6, is DAGVTQSPTHLIKTRGQQVTLRCSPKSGHDTVSWYQQALGQGPQFIFQYYEEEERQRGNFPDRFSGHQFPNYSSELNVNALLLGDSALYLCASTSHTTGWLAGANVLTFGAGSRLTVL.

This chain links TRBV10-3 with TRBJ2-5, with D hard to call. The length of the CDR3 is 15 residues. V gave up 1 base and J gave up 5 bases, with 14 bases separating them. Looked up from germline, CDR1 is ENHRY and CDR2 is SYGVKD. The CDR3 loop reads CAISELFDVGETQYF. The CDR3 DNA is TGTGCCATCAGTGAGTTATTCGATGTTGGGGAGACCCAGTACTTC.

This chain links TRBV29-1 with TRBJ2-1; 10 nucleotides align to TRBD2. V was clipped by 6 bases and J by 3 bases; unmatched bases: 8. The CDR3 extends over 15 amino acids. The germline CDR1 and CDR2 sequences are SQVTM and ANQGSEA. This CDR3 reads CSVDPSGRDYNEQFF. In DNA form, the CDR3 reads TGCAGCGTCGACCCTAGCGGGAGAGACTACAATGAGCAGTTCTTC.

The chain has TRBV30 and TRBJ2-7; TRBD1 agrees at 8 bases. The V gene end was trimmed by 3 bases and the J gene end by 4 bases; junction bases not matched to a gene: 14. CDR1 is GTSNPN and CDR2 is SVGIG in the germline V gene (reference sequence). The CDR3 sequence is 16 residues long. The CDR3 region is CAWSDIRTGFAYEQYF. The CDR3 DNA is TGTGCCTGGAGCGACATCCGGACAGGGTTTGCGTACGAGCAGTACTTC.

The chain carries TRBV6-6 and TRBJ2-7, with a possible D match to TRBD2 (5 bases). The CDR3 sequence is 14 residues long. Germline-derived CDR1 and CDR2 are MNHNY and SVGAGI (reference sequence). Trimming took 6 bases from V and 2 from J, leaving 14 bases between them. The DNA of the CDR3 is TGTGCCAGCAGGGGCGGGCCGGACCCCTACGAGCAGTACTTC. Its translation: CASRGGPDPYEQYF.

This clone showed up just once. This rearrangement joins TRBV15 to TRBJ2-3; 7 positions agree with TRBD1. The trim removed 5 bases at V and 3 bases at J, leaving 2 bases unmatched. Germline values: CDR1 LNHNV, CDR2 YYDKDF (reference sequence). The CDR3 runs 13 residues. The CDR3 DNA follows: TGTGCCACCAGCGAGGGACAGACAGATACGCAGTATTTT. Amino acid sequence: CATSEGQTDTQYF.

The J gene is TRBJ1-1, the V gene TRBV6-5; D gene unclear. This CDR3 is built from 14 residues. In germline, CDR1 is MNHEY, CDR2 SVGAGI. Trimming cost V 2 bases and J 0 bases, with 7 bases left between them. CDR3 nucleotide sequence: TGTGCCAGCAGTTACACAGCCTTGAACACTGAAGCTTTCTTT. Its translation is CASSYTALNTEAFF.

The genes are TRBV6-5 and TRBJ1-2; unclear D gene. Germline lookup yields CDR1 MNHEY and CDR2 SVGAGI. The CDR3 consists of 15 residues. Deletions cut 6 bases from V and 5 bases from J, with 19 bases between. As DNA, the CDR3 is TGTGCCAGCAGAACGGGGTCGGCAGCATGGTATGGCTACACCTTC. The encoded protein is CASRTGSAAWYGYTF.

This clone was observed a handful of times. This CDR3 reads CASSLNSLRGNSPLHF. Written as DNA, the CDR3 is TGCGCCAGCAGCCTGAATTCGTTGAGGGGTAATTCACCCCTCCACTTT. The chain combines TRBV5-1 with TRBJ1-6, with D possibly being TRBD1 (5 bases). The CDR3 sequence is 16 residues long. Germline V gene sequence: CDR1 SGHRS, CDR2 YFSETQ. The V end lost 4 bases, the J end lost 6 bases, and 17 bases lay between the germline ends.

The V call is TRBV6-6, the J call TRBJ2-6; TRBD1 is a possible D gene (5 bases). Germline assignment: CDR1 MNHNY and CDR2 SVGAGI (reference sequence). Trimming shortened V by 5 bases and J by 4 bases, and 12 bases separated the two germline ends. The CDR3 runs 15 residues. The CDR3 sequence: CASSHAQGGANVLTF. The CDR3 DNA reads as TGTGCCAGCAGTCATGCCCAGGGAGGGGCCAACGTCCTGACTTTC.

This chain joins TRBV14 and TRBJ2-5; D possibly uses TRBD1 or TRBD2 (5 bases each). Trimming stripped 3 bases from V and 2 bases from J, with 10 bases between. This CDR3 contains 14 residues. Germline loops: CDR1 SGHDN, CDR2 FVKESK. The CDR3 region has the DNA TGTGCCAGCAGCCAGGGGACGGGTCAAGAGACCCAGTACTTC. Protein product: CASSQGTGQETQYF.

The rearrangement joins TRBV19 to TRBJ1-6, with D uncertain. Trimming took 7 bases from V and 5 from J, leaving 18 bases between them. This CDR3 region has 16 residues. Germline V CDR1 and CDR2: LNHDA, SQIVND (reference sequence). The CDR3 sequence: CASKETHSDHNSPLHF. The CDR3 DNA follows: TGTGCCAGTAAGGAGACACACTCAGATCATAATTCACCCCTCCACTTT.

The chain recombines TRBV5-1 with TRBJ2-1; possibly TRBD2 for D (7 bases). The germline CDR1 and CDR2 sequences are SGHRS and YFSETQ. This CDR3 is 15 amino acids long. The V end was cut by 5 bases, the J end by 4 bases, with 16 bases between. CDR3 sequence (DNA): TGCGCCAGCAGATTTGGGGCGGGGGCTTACAATGAGCAGTTCTTC. Translating gives CASRFGAGAYNEQFF.

The chain couples TRBV5-3 to TRBJ1-5, with 9 bases lining up with TRBD1. TRBV5-3 counts as an open reading frame of uncertain function. The CDR3 covers 14 residues. V shed 4 bases, J shed 5 bases, and the junction held 4 bases outside the gene matches. The CDR3 coding sequence is TGTGCCAGAAGCGCGACAGGGGGACATCAGCCCCAGCATTTT. Translating it yields CARSATGGHQPQHF.